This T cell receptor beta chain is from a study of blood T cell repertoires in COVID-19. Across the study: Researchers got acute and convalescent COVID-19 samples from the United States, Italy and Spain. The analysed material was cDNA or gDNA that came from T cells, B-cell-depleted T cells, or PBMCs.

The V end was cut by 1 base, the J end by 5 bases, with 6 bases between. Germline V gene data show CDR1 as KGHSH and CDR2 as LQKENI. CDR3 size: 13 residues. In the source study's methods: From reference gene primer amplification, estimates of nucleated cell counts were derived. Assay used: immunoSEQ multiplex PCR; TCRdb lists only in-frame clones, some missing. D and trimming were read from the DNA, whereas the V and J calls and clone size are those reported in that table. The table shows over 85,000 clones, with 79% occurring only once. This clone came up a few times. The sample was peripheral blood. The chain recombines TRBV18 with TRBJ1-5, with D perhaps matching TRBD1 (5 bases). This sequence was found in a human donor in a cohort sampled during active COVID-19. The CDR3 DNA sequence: TGTGCCAGCTCACCACAAGGGGATCAGCCCCAGCATTTT. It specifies CASSPQGDQPQHF.